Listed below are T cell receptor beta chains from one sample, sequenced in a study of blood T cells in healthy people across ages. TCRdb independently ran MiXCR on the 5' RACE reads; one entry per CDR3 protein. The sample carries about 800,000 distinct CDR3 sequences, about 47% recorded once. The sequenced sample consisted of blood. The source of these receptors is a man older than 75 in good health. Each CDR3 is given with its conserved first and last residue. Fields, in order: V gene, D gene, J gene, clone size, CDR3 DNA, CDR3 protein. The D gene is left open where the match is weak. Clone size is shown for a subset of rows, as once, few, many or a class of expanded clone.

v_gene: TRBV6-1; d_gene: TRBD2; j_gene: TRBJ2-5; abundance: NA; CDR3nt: TGTGCCAGCGGGGAGGGACCGGCCTACCTCAATGAGCAGTACTTC; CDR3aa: CASGEGPAYLNEQYF
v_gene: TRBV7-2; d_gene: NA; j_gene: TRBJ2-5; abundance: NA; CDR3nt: TGTGCCAGCAGCTTAGTGGCAGGAAGCGAAGCTACCCAGTACTTC; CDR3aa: CASSLVAGSEATQYF
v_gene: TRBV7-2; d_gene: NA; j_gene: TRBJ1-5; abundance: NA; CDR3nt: TGTGCCAGCAGCTTAGAAGTGGCGGGGAACCAGCCCCAGCATTTT; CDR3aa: CASSLEVAGNQPQHF
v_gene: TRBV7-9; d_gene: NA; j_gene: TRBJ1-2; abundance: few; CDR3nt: TGTGCCAGCAGCCGCCTTGAGACAGACTATGGCTACACCTTC; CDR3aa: CASSRLETDYGYTF
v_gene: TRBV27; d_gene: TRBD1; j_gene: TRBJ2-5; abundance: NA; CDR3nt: TGTGCCAGCAGTTTACGCACCGGGACAGGGCATGGGGAGCAGTACTTC; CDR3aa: CASSLRTGTGHGEQYF
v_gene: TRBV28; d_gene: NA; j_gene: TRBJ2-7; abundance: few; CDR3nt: TGTGCCAGCAGTACCCCCGGACTTTACTACGAGCAGTACTTC; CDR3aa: CASSTPGLYYEQYF
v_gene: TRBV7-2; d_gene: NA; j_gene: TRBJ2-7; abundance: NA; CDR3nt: TGTGCCAGCAGCTTGGGGGGGCAGCACGAGCAGTACTTC; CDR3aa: CASSLGGQHEQYF
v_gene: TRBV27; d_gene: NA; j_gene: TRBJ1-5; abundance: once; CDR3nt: TGTGCCAGCAGTTTCGGGCAGGCTCATCAGCCCCAGCATTTT; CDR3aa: CASSFGQAHQPQHF
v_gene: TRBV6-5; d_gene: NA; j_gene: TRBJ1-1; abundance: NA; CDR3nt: TGTGCCAGCAGTTACTCGAGGGTCACTGAAGCTTTCTTT; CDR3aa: CASSYSRVTEAFF
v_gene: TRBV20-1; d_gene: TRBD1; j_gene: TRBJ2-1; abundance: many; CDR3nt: TGCAGCGTCAGGGGGTCCTACAATGAGCAGTTCTTC; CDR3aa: CSVRGSYNEQFF
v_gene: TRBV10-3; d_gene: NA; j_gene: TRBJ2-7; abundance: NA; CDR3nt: TGTGCCATCAGTCCCGGACAGCCCCATGGAAAGACCTACGAGCAGTACTTC; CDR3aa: CAISPGQPHGKTYEQYF
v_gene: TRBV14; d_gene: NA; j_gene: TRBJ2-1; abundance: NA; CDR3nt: TGTGCCAGCAGCAAAGGAAGTTTTAGCTCCTACAATGAGCAGTTCTTC; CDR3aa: CASSKGSFSSYNEQFF
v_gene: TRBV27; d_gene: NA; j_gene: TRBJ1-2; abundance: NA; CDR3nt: TGTGCCAGCAGTTTATCGCCCAGGGCCCCGCGTGGCTACACCTTC; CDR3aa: CASSLSPRAPRGYTF
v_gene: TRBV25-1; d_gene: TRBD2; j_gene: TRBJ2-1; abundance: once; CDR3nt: TGTGCCAGCGGACTAGCCAAGCAACGGAATGAGCAGTTCTTC; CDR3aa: CASGLAKQRNEQFF
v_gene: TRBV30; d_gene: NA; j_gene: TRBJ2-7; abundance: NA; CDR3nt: TGTGCCTGGAGCGCCGGGACCTACGAGCAGTACTTC; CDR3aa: CAWSAGTYEQYF
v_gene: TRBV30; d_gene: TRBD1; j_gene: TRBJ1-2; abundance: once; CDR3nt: TGTGCCTGGAAATTGGGACAGGGGAATGGCCACACCTTC; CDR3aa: CAWKLGQGNGHTF
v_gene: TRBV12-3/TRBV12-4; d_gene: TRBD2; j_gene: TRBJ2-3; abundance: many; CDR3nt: TGTGCCAGCAGTCCTCTAGCGGGGCACACAGATACGCAGTATTTT; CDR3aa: CASSPLAGHTDTQYF
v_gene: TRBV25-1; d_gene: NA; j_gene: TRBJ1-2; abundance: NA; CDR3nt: TGTGCCAGCAATCCCCGGGGAGGGCTTGGCTACACCTTC; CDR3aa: CASNPRGGLGYTF
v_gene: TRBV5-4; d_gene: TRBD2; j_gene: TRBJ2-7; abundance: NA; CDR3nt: TGTGCCAGCAGCTTGGCCGGAACTAGCGCTTCCAACGAGCAGTACTTC; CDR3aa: CASSLAGTSASNEQYF
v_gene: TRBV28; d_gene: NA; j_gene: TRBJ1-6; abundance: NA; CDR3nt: TGTGCCAGCAGTCCCGCCGGCGGGGGCGCCCGTCCCCTCCACTTT; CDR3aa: CASSPAGGGARPLHF
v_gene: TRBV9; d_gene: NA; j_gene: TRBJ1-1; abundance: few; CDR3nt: TGTGCCAGCAGCCCGACGGCAGGTCCGATGGCTTTCTTT; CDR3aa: CASSPTAGPMAFF
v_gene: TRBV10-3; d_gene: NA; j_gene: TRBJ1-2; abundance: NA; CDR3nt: TGTGCCATCAGCCCCCTCGGCCAGGGATACTATGGCTACACCTTC; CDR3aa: CAISPLGQGYYGYTF
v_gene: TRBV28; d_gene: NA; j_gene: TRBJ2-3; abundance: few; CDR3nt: TGTGCCAGCAGTTTAAAGGGGAGGCCGTTCACAGATACGCAGTATTTT; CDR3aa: CASSLKGRPFTDTQYF
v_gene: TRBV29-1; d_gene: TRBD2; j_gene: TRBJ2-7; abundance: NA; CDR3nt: TGCAGCATCCGCCACTGGCGGGGGGACGAGCAGTACTTC; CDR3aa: CSIRHWRGDEQYF
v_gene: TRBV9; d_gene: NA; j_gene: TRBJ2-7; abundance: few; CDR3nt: TGTGCCAGCAGCGTAGTATCTAGCCCCTACAATGAGCAGTACTTC; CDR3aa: CASSVVSSPYNEQYF
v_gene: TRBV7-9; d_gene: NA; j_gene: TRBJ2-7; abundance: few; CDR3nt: TGTGCCAGCAGCTTAGTTGGGGATTCCTACGAGCAGTACTTC; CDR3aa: CASSLVGDSYEQYF
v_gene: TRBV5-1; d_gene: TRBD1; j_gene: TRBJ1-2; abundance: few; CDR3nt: TGCGCCAGCAGCGGCGGACAGGGTGTGAACTATGGCTACACCTTC; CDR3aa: CASSGGQGVNYGYTF
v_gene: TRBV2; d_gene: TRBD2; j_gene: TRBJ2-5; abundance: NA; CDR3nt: TGTGCCAGCAGTGATTGGGCCCGGGTTAGCGGGCGAGAGACCCAGTACTTC; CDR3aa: CASSDWARVSGRETQYF
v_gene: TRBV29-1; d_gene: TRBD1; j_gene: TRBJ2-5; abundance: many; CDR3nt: TGCAGCGTTGAAAGGTCAGGGGGCAAGGAGACCCAGTACTTC; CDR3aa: CSVERSGGKETQYF
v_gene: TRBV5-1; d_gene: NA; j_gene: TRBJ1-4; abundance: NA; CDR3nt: TGCGCCAGCCATGCTCTACCGGGGGATTCTACTGAAGGGAGGGAAAAACTGTTTTTT; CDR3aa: CASHALPGDSTEGREKLFF
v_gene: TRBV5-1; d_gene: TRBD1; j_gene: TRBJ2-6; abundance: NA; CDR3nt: TGCGCCAGCAGCTTTAGGAGACAGGGGAGCTCTGGGGCCAACGTCCTGACTTTC; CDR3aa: CASSFRRQGSSGANVLTF
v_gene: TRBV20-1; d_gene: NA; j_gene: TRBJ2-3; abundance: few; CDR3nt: TGCAGTGCTAGCGGGAGCAACACAGATACGCAGTATTTT; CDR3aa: CSASGSNTDTQYF
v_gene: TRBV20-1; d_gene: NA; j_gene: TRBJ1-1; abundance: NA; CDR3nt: TGCAGTGCTTCCCAAGAGGGAGCTGAAGCTTTCTTT; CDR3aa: CSASQEGAEAFF
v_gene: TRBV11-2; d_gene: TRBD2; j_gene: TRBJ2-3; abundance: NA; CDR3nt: TGTGCCAGCCTACCAAGCCTAGCGGGAGCCTCAGCGACGCAGTATTTT; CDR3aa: CASLPSLAGASATQYF
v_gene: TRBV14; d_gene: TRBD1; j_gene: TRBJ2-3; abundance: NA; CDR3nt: TGTGCCAGCAGCTACCGGGACAGTAACACAGATACGCAGTATTTT; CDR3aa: CASSYRDSNTDTQYF
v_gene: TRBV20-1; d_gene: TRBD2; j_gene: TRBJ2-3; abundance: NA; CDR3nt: TGCAGTGCCACGTTAGCGGGAGGGTATAAGAGCACAGATACGCAGTATTTT; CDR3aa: CSATLAGGYKSTDTQYF
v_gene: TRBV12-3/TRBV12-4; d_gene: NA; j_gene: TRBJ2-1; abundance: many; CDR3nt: TGTGCCAGCGGGGGGGACAGCTCCTACAATGAGCAGTTCTTC; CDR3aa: CASGGDSSYNEQFF
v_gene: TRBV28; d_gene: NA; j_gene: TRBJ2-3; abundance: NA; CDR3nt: TGTGCCAGTATGGCTAGCACGGGTACGCAGTATTTT; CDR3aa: CASMASTGTQYF
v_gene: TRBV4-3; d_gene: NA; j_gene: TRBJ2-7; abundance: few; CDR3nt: TGCGCCAGCAGCCGATGGATCCAGGGCAGGGTCTACGAGCAGTACTTC; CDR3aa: CASSRWIQGRVYEQYF
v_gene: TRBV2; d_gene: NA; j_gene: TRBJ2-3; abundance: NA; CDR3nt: TGTGCCAGCAGTGATAGGCGGGCTAGCACAGATACGCAGTATTTT; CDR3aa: CASSDRRASTDTQYF
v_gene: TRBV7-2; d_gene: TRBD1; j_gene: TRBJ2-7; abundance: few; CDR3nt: TGTGCCAGCAGCCCACATCGACAGGGGGGGGCCTACGAGCAGTACTTC; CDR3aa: CASSPHRQGGAYEQYF
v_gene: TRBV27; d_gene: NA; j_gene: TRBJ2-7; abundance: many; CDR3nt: TGTGCCAGCGCCCGTGGATTCTCCTACGAGCAGTACTTC; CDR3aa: CASARGFSYEQYF
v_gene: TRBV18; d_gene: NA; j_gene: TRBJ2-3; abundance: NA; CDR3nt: TGTGCCAGCTCACCTCCACCCGTGGGAGATACGCAGTATTTT; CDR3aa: CASSPPPVGDTQYF
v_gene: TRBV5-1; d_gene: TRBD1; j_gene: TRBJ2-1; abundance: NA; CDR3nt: TGCGCCGGCAGCCAGGGACAGGGGAGAGAATTTGTTGAGCAGTTCTTC; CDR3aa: CAGSQGQGREFVEQFF
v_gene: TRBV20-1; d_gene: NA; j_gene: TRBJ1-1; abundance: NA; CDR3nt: TGCAGTGCCCAGGCGGGGAGCGGGAACACTGAAGCTTTCTTT; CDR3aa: CSAQAGSGNTEAFF
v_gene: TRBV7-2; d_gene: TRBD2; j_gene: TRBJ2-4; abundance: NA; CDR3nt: TGTGCCAGCAGCCCGCGAACTAGCGGAACAGCTCAGTACTTC; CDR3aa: CASSPRTSGTAQYF
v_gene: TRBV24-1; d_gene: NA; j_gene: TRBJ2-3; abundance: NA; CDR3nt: TGTGCCACCAGGGGATATATTGGGACAGATACGCAGTATTTT; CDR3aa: CATRGYIGTDTQYF
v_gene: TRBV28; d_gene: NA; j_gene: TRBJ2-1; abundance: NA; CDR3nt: TGTGCCAGCAGCGACAGCGGGCCTTCTCGTTACAATGAGCAGTTCTTC; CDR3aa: CASSDSGPSRYNEQFF
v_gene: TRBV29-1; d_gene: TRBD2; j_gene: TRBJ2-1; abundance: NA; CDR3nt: TGCAGCGCCGCTAGCGGGATTAGGGATGAGCAGTTCTTC; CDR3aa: CSAASGIRDEQFF
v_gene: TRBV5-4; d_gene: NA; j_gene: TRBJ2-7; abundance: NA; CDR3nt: TGTGCCAGCAGCTTAAGCAAACAGGGCTACGAGCAGTACTTC; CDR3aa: CASSLSKQGYEQYF
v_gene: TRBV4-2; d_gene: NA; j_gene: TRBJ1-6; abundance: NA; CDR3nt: TGTGCCAGCAGCCAAGAATATCTTTTCCCCCTCCACTTT; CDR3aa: CASSQEYLFPLHF
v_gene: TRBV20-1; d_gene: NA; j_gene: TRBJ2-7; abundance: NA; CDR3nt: TGCAGTGAGCTAGGGAGGGGGGCCTACGAGCAGTACTTC; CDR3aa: CSELGRGAYEQYF
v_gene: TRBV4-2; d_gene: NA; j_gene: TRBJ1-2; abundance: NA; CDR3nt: TGTGCCAGCAGCCAAGGAGGTCAAACGTATGGCTACACCTTC; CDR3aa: CASSQGGQTYGYTF